A selection of T cell receptor beta chains follows, all from one sample in a study of healthy donors' naive CD4 and CD8 T cells. TCRdb reprocessed the reads via MiXCR and lists one record per CDR3 protein. The sample lists 180,000 or so distinct CDR3 sequences; around 70% were seen once. Sequencing was done on a sample of naive CD4+ and CD8+ T cells sorted from blood, pooled from several donors. The receptors derive from a pool of human donors in good health; the sample pools cells from several healthy donors. The CDR3 runs from the conserved cysteine through the conserved F or W. The order of the fields is D gene, J gene, V gene, clone size, CDR3 protein, CDR3 DNA. D genes are given only for firm matches. Some rows have no size entry. The others give once, few or many, or a class for an expanded clone.

>NA|TRBJ1-2|TRBV29-1|few
CSVEDEDYGYTF
TGCAGCGTTGAAGACGAAGACTATGGCTACACCTTC
>NA|TRBJ1-2|TRBV27|NA
CASSYSPGGNYGYTF
TGTGCCAGCAGTTATAGCCCAGGTGGTAACTATGGCTACACCTTC
>TRBD1|TRBJ2-5|TRBV29-1|NA
CSVGVWARGKTQYF
TGCAGCGTTGGAGTTTGGGCCAGGGGGAAGACCCAGTACTTC
>NA|TRBJ2-5|TRBV29-1|NA
CSGLSVLQGETQYF
TGCAGCGGATTGTCGGTTCTACAGGGCGAGACCCAGTACTTC
>TRBD2|TRBJ2-7|TRBV11-1|few
CASSLVAGASEQYF
TGTGCCAGCAGCTTGGTAGCGGGAGCGAGCGAGCAGTACTTC
>NA|TRBJ1-1|TRBV15|NA
CATGGQPNTEAFF
TGTGCCACCGGCGGACAGCCGAACACTGAAGCTTTCTTT
>TRBD2|TRBJ2-1|TRBV6-5|NA
CASTLAGSNEQFF
TGTGCCAGCACCCTAGCGGGGTCTAATGAGCAGTTCTTC
>TRBD1|TRBJ2-1|TRBV29-1|NA
CSVTRQGAIFF
TGCAGCGTAACGAGACAGGGGGCGATTTTCTTC
>NA|TRBJ1-5|TRBV12-3/TRBV12-4|NA
CASSFGNSNQPQHF
TGTGCCAGCAGTTTTGGGAATAGCAATCAGCCCCAGCATTTT
>NA|TRBJ2-5|TRBV2|NA
CASTPTGETQYF
TGTGCCAGCACCCCTACGGGAGAGACCCAGTACTTC
>TRBD2|TRBJ2-3|TRBV11-1|NA
CASSLGGRKADTQYF
TGTGCCAGCAGCTTAGGCGGGAGAAAGGCAGATACGCAGTATTTT
>NA|TRBJ1-5|TRBV19|NA
CASQGQGLGNQPQHF
TGTGCCAGTCAGGGGCAGGGTTTGGGCAATCAGCCCCAGCATTTT
>NA|TRBJ2-3|TRBV29-1|NA
CSAAPRHTDTQYF
TGCAGCGCCGCCCCACGGCACACAGATACGCAGTATTTT
>NA|TRBJ2-7|TRBV29-1|NA
CSVVGSWGYSYEQYF
TGCAGCGTTGTGGGGAGTTGGGGTTACTCCTACGAGCAGTACTTC
>NA|TRBJ1-3|TRBV29-1|NA
CSVLSLGNTIYF
TGCAGCGTTCTCAGTCTTGGAAACACCATATATTTT
>TRBD2|TRBJ2-1|TRBV20-1|NA
CSAIKSGDYNEQFF
TGCAGTGCTATTAAAAGCGGGGATTACAATGAGCAGTTCTTC
>TRBD2|TRBJ2-7|TRBV29-1|once
CSVREGYEQYF
TGCAGCGTCCGGGAGGGTTACGAGCAGTACTTC
>NA|TRBJ1-1|TRBV6-5|NA
CASSYDRTATNTEAFF
TGTGCCAGCAGTTACGATCGGACAGCAACGAACACTGAAGCTTTCTTT
>NA|TRBJ2-7|TRBV27|few
CASRPQGTTYEQYF
TGTGCCAGCAGACCCCAGGGAACTACCTACGAGCAGTACTTC
>NA|TRBJ1-6|TRBV5-1|NA
CASSLGSYNSPLHF
TGCGCCAGCAGCCTGGGCTCCTATAATTCACCCCTCCACTTT
>NA|TRBJ2-1|TRBV5-6|once
CASSPDATGGPYNEQFF
TGTGCCAGCAGCCCGGACGCGACCGGAGGTCCCTACAATGAGCAGTTCTTC
>NA|TRBJ1-6|TRBV19|NA
CASSWQSSYNSPLHF
TGTGCCAGTAGTTGGCAGAGCTCCTATAATTCACCCCTCCACTTT
>TRBD1|TRBJ1-6|TRBV29-1|NA
CSVRAGTAESSPLHF
TGCAGCGTCCGCGCCGGGACAGCGGAGTCGTCACCCCTCCACTTT
>NA|TRBJ2-1|TRBV29-1|NA
CSVAIVERVYNEQFF
TGCAGCGTTGCCATCGTAGAGAGGGTATACAATGAGCAGTTCTTC
>NA|TRBJ2-7|TRBV20-1|NA
CSARDPAGQGNEQYF
TGCAGTGCTAGAGATCCGGCAGGTCAAGGGAACGAGCAGTACTTC
>NA|TRBJ2-2|TRBV21-1|NA
CASFDRYPTGELFF
TGTGCCAGCTTTGACAGGTATCCAACCGGGGAGCTGTTTTTT
>NA|TRBJ2-1|TRBV29-1|NA
CSVEDGRRSEGEQFF
TGCAGCGTTGAAGATGGGCGACGGTCCGAGGGAGAGCAGTTCTTC
>NA|TRBJ2-1|TRBV29-1|few
CSVSLGGPYNEQFF
TGCAGCGTGAGCCTCGGGGGGCCCTACAATGAGCAGTTCTTC
>TRBD1|TRBJ1-1|TRBV19|NA
CATIGQEFTEAFF
TGTGCCACCATCGGACAGGAGTTCACTGAAGCTTTCTTT
>NA|TRBJ1-1|TRBV11-1|NA
CASSLSSSVVAFF
TGTGCCAGCAGCTTAAGTAGCTCCGTGGTAGCTTTCTTT
>NA|TRBJ2-1|TRBV29-1|NA
CSVGRGPDNEQFF
TGCAGCGTTGGGAGGGGGCCTGACAATGAGCAGTTCTTC
>NA|TRBJ2-1|TRBV5-1|NA
CASSLAGPPGNEQFF
TGCGCCAGCAGCTTGGCGGGCCCCCCGGGAAATGAGCAGTTCTTC
>TRBD2|TRBJ2-1|TRBV19|NA
CASSIVGTSGSYNEQFF
TGTGCCAGTAGTATAGTCGGGACTAGCGGTTCCTACAATGAGCAGTTCTTC
>NA|TRBJ2-7|TRBV6-5|NA
CASRGNYEQYF
TGTGCCAGTAGGGGTAACTACGAGCAGTACTTC
>NA|TRBJ1-2|TRBV29-1|NA
CSVDWAGHYGYTF
TGCAGCGTTGATTGGGCAGGGCACTATGGCTACACCTTC
>NA|TRBJ2-3|TRBV29-1|NA
CSVEGVDTQYF
TGCAGCGTTGAGGGGGTAGATACGCAGTATTTT
>TRBD2|TRBJ2-1|TRBV13|NA
CASSFLGGGSYNEQFF
TGTGCCAGCAGCTTCCTTGGGGGAGGGTCGTACAATGAGCAGTTCTTC